The clone carrying this T cell receptor (beta chain) was counted a single time. This sample was taken from a study of blood T cell repertoires in COVID-19. Across the study: PBMCs, B-cell-depleted T cells, or T cells were the source of the cDNA or gDNA that made up the material.

The CDR3 loop spans 13 amino acids. V lost 3 bases and J 3 bases, leaving 8 bases between the germline ends. Germline V gene sequence: CDR1 WNHNN, CDR2 SYGVQD (reference sequence). Those who participated ranged in age from roughly 18 to 89 years and resided in about two dozen US areas. As originally analysed: Quantification of nucleated cells was approximated via reference gene primer amplification. Here immunoSEQ multiplex PCR was the method, and the copy in TCRdb shows in-frame clones only, minus some. V, J and clone size are taken as reported in that table, and D and trimming were inferred from the DNA itself. This sample carries roughly 300,000 clones, 85% of them seen once, and the ten largest clones take roughly 2.7%.

This rearrangement joins TRBV10-1 to TRBJ1-1; D not certain. The source material was PBMCs or T cells enriched from blood (not recorded which). The clonotype originates from a woman aged 50 to 65 who had recovered from COVID-19. The CDR3: CASSERGYTEAFF. DNA of the CDR3: TGCGCCAGCAGTGAAAGAGGGTACACTGAAGCTTTCTTT.